A selection of T cell receptor beta chains follows, all from one sample in a study of blood T cells in healthy people across ages. In TCRdb, the 5' RACE reads were re-called with MiXCR into one record per CDR3 protein. The data show around 800,000 distinct CDR3 sequences, about 47% seen once. Material: blood. These receptors were taken from a man older than 75 in good health. Each CDR3 is given with its conserved first and last residue. Fields, in order: J gene, V gene, D gene, clone size, CDR3 protein, CDR3 DNA. D genes are given only for firm matches. Clone size appears in some rows only: once, few, many, or a class for an expanded clone.

>TRBJ2-7|TRBV12-3/TRBV12-4|NA|NA
CASSYRGPREQYF
TGTGCCAGCAGTTACCGGGGGCCTCGGGAGCAGTACTTC
>TRBJ2-7|TRBV6-5|TRBD2|once
CASSWGLAETYNEQYF
TGTGCCAGCAGTTGGGGACTAGCGGAGACCTACAATGAGCAGTACTTC
>TRBJ2-3|TRBV10-3|NA|NA
CAISEATGLTDTQYF
TGTGCCATCAGTGAGGCTACAGGGCTCACAGATACGCAGTATTTT
>TRBJ1-1|TRBV5-1|NA|NA
CASSVTGSANTEAFF
TGCGCCAGCAGCGTCACAGGGTCGGCGAACACTGAAGCTTTCTTT
>TRBJ2-5|TRBV9|NA|few
CASSVGPEVETQYF
TGTGCCAGCAGCGTAGGGCCAGAGGTAGAGACCCAGTACTTC
>TRBJ1-2|TRBV7-2|NA|NA
CASSPKGGNYGYTF
TGTGCCAGCAGCCCCAAAGGGGGAAACTATGGCTACACCTTC
>TRBJ2-3|TRBV30|NA|few
CAWSVGRRDTQYF
TGTGCCTGGAGTGTCGGCAGACGAGATACGCAGTATTTT
>TRBJ1-2|TRBV5-1|TRBD1|few
CASSLGTGFEGYGYTF
TGCGCCAGCAGCTTGGGGACAGGGTTTGAGGGCTATGGCTACACCTTC
>TRBJ1-5|TRBV2|NA|NA
CASSIRDTNQPQHF
TGTGCCAGCAGCATCCGGGACACCAATCAGCCCCAGCATTTT
>TRBJ2-7|TRBV12-3/TRBV12-4|NA|NA
CASSPPAGSSGEQYF
TGTGCCAGCAGCCCGCCAGCGGGTAGCTCCGGTGAGCAGTACTTC
>TRBJ2-5|TRBV20-1|TRBD2|NA
CSARAALAGEETQYF
TGCAGTGCTAGAGCGGCCCTAGCGGGAGAAGAGACCCAGTACTTC
>TRBJ2-7|TRBV29-1|NA|NA
CTIFLGHEQYF
TGCACCATATTTCTAGGCCATGAGCAGTACTTC
>TRBJ2-7|TRBV10-3|NA|few
CAIRTGPSSYEQYF
TGTGCCATCAGGACGGGACCAAGCTCCTACGAGCAGTACTTC
>TRBJ2-5|TRBV7-2|NA|NA
CASSVSGGATTQYF
TGTGCCAGCAGCGTCTCAGGGGGGGCGACGACCCAGTACTTC
>TRBJ2-7|TRBV4-3|NA|NA
CASNQGGGEAYEQYF
TGCGCCAGCAACCAAGGTGGAGGGGAGGCCTACGAGCAGTACTTC
>TRBJ2-3|TRBV20-1|NA|few
CSVPRAGGTDTQYF
TGCAGTGTTCCCCGGGCAGGGGGCACAGATACGCAGTATTTT
>TRBJ2-1|TRBV28|TRBD2|NA
CASSLSRLAGGIEQFF
TGTGCCAGCAGTTTATCAAGACTAGCGGGAGGCATTGAGCAGTTCTTC
>TRBJ1-2|TRBV7-9|NA|NA
CASSSSTEGMNYGYTF
TGTGCCAGCAGCTCCTCGACAGAAGGAATGAACTATGGCTACACCTTC
>TRBJ2-1|TRBV24-1|TRBD2|NA
CATSEPSGTNEQFF
TGTGCCACCAGTGAGCCTAGCGGGACGAATGAGCAGTTCTTC
>TRBJ2-1|TRBV10-3|NA|few
CAISPSWVFEQFF
TGTGCCATCAGTCCTAGCTGGGTCTTTGAGCAGTTCTTC
>TRBJ2-5|TRBV12-3/TRBV12-4|TRBD2|many
CASRPGLAGETQYF
TGTGCCAGCAGACCCGGACTAGCGGGAGAGACCCAGTACTTC
>TRBJ2-5|TRBV20-1|NA|many
CSARDGVARETQYF
TGCAGTGCTAGAGATGGGGTAGCGCGCGAGACCCAGTACTTC
>TRBJ1-5|TRBV20-1|TRBD1|NA
CSARDLLGDRGLQPQHF
TGCAGTGCTAGAGATCTCCTAGGGGACAGGGGGCTTCAGCCCCAGCATTTT
>TRBJ2-3|TRBV3-1|TRBD2|many
CASSQGLAGAKADTQYF
TGTGCCAGCAGCCAAGGACTAGCGGGAGCTAAAGCAGATACGCAGTATTTT
>TRBJ2-7|TRBV5-1|NA|few
CASSFTQGYYEQYF
TGCGCCAGCAGCTTTACCCAGGGGTACTACGAGCAGTACTTC